One and the same sample provided the 27 T cell receptor beta chains below, sequenced in a study of resident and recirculating memory T cells in vitiligo. Only in-frame clones appear in the TCRdb table, and some are missing; sequencing was by immunoSEQ multiplex PCR. This table holds roughly 76,000 clones, 91% found once. The sample taken for sequencing was blood. Receptors originate from a male donor with vitiligo.

This clone showed up just once. The rearrangement uses TRBV6-1 and TRBJ1-2, with TRBD1 matching 7 bases. V lost 4 bases and J lost 4; bases outside the gene matches: 12. Germline values: CDR1 MNHNS, CDR2 SASEGT. There are 16 residues in the CDR3. CDR3 amino acids: CASSVHRDRTRYGYTF. The CDR3 DNA reads TGTGCCAGCAGTGTACACCGGGACAGAACGCGCTATGGCTACACCTTC.

The chain carries TRBV5-1 and TRBJ1-3, with 8 bases matching TRBD1. Germline V gene data show CDR1 as SGHRS and CDR2 as YFSETQ. V shed 4 bases and J 10 bases; nucleotides not matched to a gene: 10. CDR3 length equals 14 residues. The CDR3 sequence is CASSLDRGEATIYF. CDR3 nucleotides: TGCGCCAGCAGCCTTGACAGGGGAGAAGCGACCATATATTTT.

The chain has TRBV6-5 and TRBJ1-1, with 7 nucleotides matching TRBD1. Trimming removed 5 bases from V and 7 bases from J; junction bases left unmatched: 13. CDR1 is MNHEY and CDR2 is SVGAGI in the germline V gene. This CDR3 has 15 residues. The CDR3 is CASSGRTGAIFEAFF. CDR3 bases: TGTGCCAGCAGTGGAAGGACAGGAGCGATTTTTGAAGCTTTCTTT.

The chain combines TRBV6-1 with TRBJ2-7; 7 bases align to TRBD2. J was trimmed by 3 bases and V by 2 bases; bases with no gene match: 4. The CDR3 runs 14 residues. Germline V CDR1 and CDR2: MNHNS, SASEGT. The CDR3 spells CASSESGGSYEQYF. The CDR3 DNA sequence: TGTGCCAGCAGTGAATCGGGGGGAAGCTACGAGCAGTACTTC.

This chain joins TRBV28 and TRBJ2-7, with no clear D. V was pared by 6 bases and J by 6 bases, with 15 bases between. Per the germline V gene, CDR1 is MDHEN and CDR2 is SYDVKM. This CDR3 has 13 amino acids. The CDR3 here is CASSRSSVSEQYF. Written as DNA, the CDR3 is TGTGCCAGCAGCCGATCGTCGGTTAGCGAGCAGTACTTC.

The CDR3 loop is CASSQESLLAGISTDTQYF. In DNA form, the CDR3 reads TGCGCCAGCAGCCAAGAAAGTCTGCTAGCGGGGATTAGCACAGATACGCAGTATTTT. J is TRBJ2-3 and V is TRBV4-1; 9 bases map to TRBD2. The CDR3 has 19 amino acids. CDR1 is MGHRA, CDR2 YSYEKL, per germline. V shed 0 bases, J shed 0 bases, and the junction held 10 bases outside the gene matches.

The chain uses TRBV19 and TRBJ2-7; possible D gene TRBD2, 5 bases. Germline V gene lookup returns CDR1 LNHDA and CDR2 SQIVND (reference sequence). The V end lost 6 bases, the J end lost 5 bases, and 14 bases lay between the germline ends. The CDR3 runs to 13 residues. The CDR3 loop is CASSFRSGNEQYF. In nucleotides, the CDR3 is TGTGCCAGTAGCTTTCGGTCGGGGAACGAGCAGTACTTC.

This clone was recorded only once. The chain has TRBV5-4 and TRBJ2-7; 7 nucleotides match TRBD2. The trim removed 0 bases at V and 0 bases at J, leaving 3 bases unmatched. Looked up from germline, CDR1 is SGHNT and CDR2 is YYREEE (reference sequence). This CDR3 comprises 15 residues. The CDR3 nucleotides are TGTGCCAGCAGCTTGGGGGGGGGAGTCTCCTACGAGCAGTACTTC. Its protein is CASSLGGGVSYEQYF.

This chain connects TRBV19 to TRBJ2-2; possibly TRBD1 for D (8 bases). Trimming removed 3 bases at V and 3 bases at J, with 17 bases between. Germline V lookup: CDR1 LNHDA, CDR2 SQIVND (reference sequence). The CDR3 is 17 residues long. The CDR3 sequence: CASSILRTGRDTGELFF. The CDR3 coding sequence is TGTGCCAGTAGTATCCTACGGACAGGGAGGGACACCGGGGAGCTGTTTTTT.

This clone came up once. The chain uses TRBV5-6 and TRBJ2-1; 12 nucleotides line up with TRBD2. The CDR3 has 16 residues. CDR1 is SGHDT and CDR2 is YYEEEE in the germline V gene. V lost 4 bases to trimming and J lost 9 bases; unmatched junction nucleotides: 11. Written as DNA, the CDR3 is TGTGCCAGCAGCCCCCCGCTAGCGGGGGGGCTTGTTGAGCAGTTCTTC. Protein sequence: CASSPPLAGGLVEQFF.

Turning to this clone: The junction shows a germline mismatch at one end, possibly a read error. J is TRBJ2-1 and V is TRBV27; possible D gene TRBD2, 7 bases. The CDR3 length is 18 residues. Germline-derived CDR1 and CDR2 are MNHEY and SMNVEV (reference sequence). This chain's CDR3 is CASSLAAGAGTTYNEQFF. The CDR3 DNA reads TGTGCCAGTAGTTTAGCGGCAGGGGCCGGGACTACCTACAATGAGCAGTTCTTC.

A single count supports this clone. The CDR3 loop is CASSEWGGERGGELFF. The CDR3 nucleotides read TGTGCCAGCTCCGAATGGGGAGGGGAGAGGGGCGGGGAGCTGTTTTTT. The V gene is TRBV2, the J gene TRBJ2-2; the match to TRBD2 covers 7 bases. V dropped 8 bases and J dropped 7; count of bases not matched to a gene: 16. Germline CDR1 reads SNHLY; CDR2 reads FYNNEI. The CDR3 runs 16 residues.

V is TRBV4-3 and J is TRBJ2-7, with D possibly matching TRBD1 (5 bases). V dropped 4 bases and J dropped 5 bases, with 15 bases sitting between them. Germline V gene data show CDR1 as LGHNA and CDR2 as YSLEER. The CDR3 extends over 14 amino acids. The CDR3 sequence is CASSRSGPQNEQYF. The DNA for the CDR3 is TGCGCCAGCAGCCGGTCAGGGCCCCAGAACGAGCAGTACTTC.

The chain recombines TRBV20-1 with TRBJ1-1, with D perhaps TRBD1 (5 bases). The germline V gene encodes CDR1 DFQATT and CDR2 SNEGSKA (reference sequence). CDR3 length: 11 residues. This CDR3 is CSVGGNTEAFF. The CDR3 nucleotides are TGCAGCGTGGGGGGGAACACTGAAGCTTTCTTT.

The gene calls are TRBV21-1 and TRBJ1-2. TRBV21-1 is classified as a pseudogene. This CDR3 region has 14 residues. CDR3 coding DNA: TGTGCCTTACCCGGGCGGGGGAATGGCTATGGCTACACCTTC. Its protein product is CALPGRGNGYGYTF.

The V and J genes are TRBV29-1 and TRBJ1-1; D call uncertain. The CDR3 length is 12 residues. The V end was cut by 1 base, the J end by 3 bases, with 6 bases between. Per the germline V gene, CDR1 is SQVTM and CDR2 is ANQGSEA. CDR3 region: CSVEVNYTEAFF. In DNA form, the CDR3 reads TGCAGCGTTGAAGTCAACTACACTGAAGCTTTCTTT.

The chain links TRBV5-1 to TRBJ2-5; possibly TRBD2 for D (5 bases). The CDR3 runs 14 residues. Germline V gene lookup returns CDR1 SGHRS and CDR2 YFSETQ. Trimming pared 0 bases from V and 7 bases from J, leaving 13 bases between. The CDR3 protein is CASSLAGVGGTQYF. The CDR3 nucleotides read TGCGCCAGCAGCTTGGCCGGGGTTGGCGGGACCCAGTACTTC.

The chain joins TRBV10-3 to TRBJ2-3; possibly TRBD2 for D (7 bases). Germline V gives CDR1 ENHRY, CDR2 SYGVKD. V lost 8 bases to trimming and J lost 6 bases, with 12 bases between them. CDR3 size: 12 residues. CDR3 coding DNA: TGTGCCATCGGGGGGGCCTCGGATACGCAGTATTTT. It specifies CAIGGASDTQYF.

In the case of this clone: The same CDR3 is also encoded by other DNA sequences in this sample. The chain joins TRBV28 to TRBJ1-2; no firm D call. The germline V and J ends were trimmed by 4 bases and 5 bases, with 8 bases remaining between them. Germline CDR1 is MDHEN and CDR2 is SYDVKM. CDR3 length: 12 residues. The DNA of the CDR3 is TGTGCCAGCAGTTGGACTGATTATGGCTACACCTTC. Translating gives CASSWTDYGYTF.

The chain recombines TRBV13 with TRBJ2-3; tentative D call: TRBD1 (8 bases). V lost 2 bases and J 0 bases, leaving 24 bases between the germline ends. Germline CDR1 PRHDT, CDR2 FYEKMQ (reference sequence). The length of the CDR3 is 20 residues. As DNA, the CDR3 is TGTGCCAGCAGCTTAATCCAGGGGGCGCGGGGGTTGAGAAGCACAGATACGCAGTATTTT. It yields the protein CASSLIQGARGLRSTDTQYF. Full variable domain (outside the CDR3, taken from reference TRBV13 and TRBJ2-3): AAGVIQSPRHLIKEKRETATLKCYPIPRHDTVYWYQQGPGQDPQFLISFYEKMQSDKGSIPDRFSAQQFSDYHSELNMSSLELGDSALYFCASSLIQGARGLRSTDTQYFGPGTRLTVL.

V usage is TRBV25-1 and J usage is TRBJ1-1, with D perhaps TRBD1 (6 bases). The germline V gene encodes CDR1 MGHDK and CDR2 SYGVNS. V shed 0 bases and J shed 9 bases, with 8 bases lying between them. This CDR3 has 12 residues. CDR3 loop: CASSEYGTQAFF. The DNA of the CDR3 is TGTGCCAGCAGTGAATATGGGACACAAGCTTTCTTT.

V and J are TRBV21-1 and TRBJ2-6; the D call in the table, TRBD1, was not verified against the DNA. TRBV21-1 is tagged as a pseudogene. This CDR3 has 20 amino acids. CDR3 nucleotide sequence: TGTGCCAGCAGCAAAAGAGAGAAAGGGGACAGCCCTTCTGGGGCCAACGTCCTGACTTTC. This codes for CASSKREKGDSPSGANVLTF.

The V and J genes are TRBV7-8 and TRBJ2-5; TRBD2 agrees at 13 bases. CDR1 is SGHVS, CDR2 FQNEAQ, per germline. With 6 bases clipped from V and 0 bases from J, the junction kept 4 bases outside the gene matches. CDR3 length equals 16 residues. Here the CDR3 reads CASRFGTSGDQETQYF. CDR3 bases: TGTGCCAGCAGGTTCGGGACTAGCGGGGACCAAGAGACCCAGTACTTC.

The chain couples TRBV5-1 to TRBJ2-7, with D tentatively TRBD2 (5 bases). The V gene's germline CDR1 is SGHRS and CDR2 YFSETQ. The ends were cut back, 3 bases at V and 3 bases at J, with 10 bases in the middle. This CDR3 contains 13 residues. The CDR3 reads CASSSAGYYEQYF. In nucleotides, the CDR3 is TGCGCCAGCAGCTCCGCGGGTTACTACGAGCAGTACTTC.

The gene calls are TRBV6-5 and TRBJ1-1; D is unclear. V lost 0 bases to trimming and J lost 8 bases, with 13 bases between them. This CDR3 spans 14 amino acids. Germline CDR1 MNHEY, CDR2 SVGAGI. The CDR3 protein is CASSYSRVLGEAFF. The CDR3 DNA reads as TGTGCCAGCAGTTACTCGAGGGTCTTGGGCGAAGCTTTCTTT.

V usage is TRBV6-1 and J usage is TRBJ2-7; D ambiguous. V shed 5 bases and J shed 2 bases, with 4 bases lying between them. The CDR3 spans 11 residues. Germline loops: CDR1 MNHNS, CDR2 SASEGT. The CDR3 nucleotides read TGTGCCAGCAGTTTAACCTACGAGCAGTACTTC. It translates to CASSLTYEQYF.

The V call is TRBV9, the J call TRBJ2-3; D may be TRBD2 (7 bases). The CDR3 consists of 17 residues. V lost 0 bases, J lost 6 bases, and 20 bases lay in between. From germline, CDR1 is SGDLS and CDR2 YYNGEE. The CDR3 DNA reads TGTGCCAGCAGCGTAGCCCAACGGGGGGCCTGGGGGGATACGCAGTATTTT. It translates to CASSVAQRGAWGDTQYF.